Here is one T cell receptor beta chain with its context. Its antigen is still unknown. These data are taken from a study of shared clonotypes between healthy human individuals. Study-wide results and limits: The rarefaction results pointed to incomplete sorted-subset sequencing despite large depth.

Libraries were prepared by immunoSEQ multiplex PCR; TCRdb keeps only in-frame clonotypes and omits some of them. The sample contains millions of clones, 95% of which appear only once. Germline V gene lookup returns CDR1 SNHLY and CDR2 FYNNEI. The CDR3 has 15 residues. Trimming took 4 bases from V and 3 from J; bases not matched to a gene: 9. The source is a man between 18 and 29 years old in good health. V usage is TRBV2 and J usage is TRBJ2-7, with 7 bases matching TRBD1. Sample: naive CD4+ T cells sorted from blood. Sample subset: CD45RA+ positively selected. Here the CDR3 reads CASSGGNRGYYEQYF. DNA of the CDR3: TGTGCCAGCAGTGGGGGGAACAGGGGCTACTACGAGCAGTACTTC.